This T cell receptor (beta chain) was sequenced during a study of CD8+ T cells in alopecia areata. Study at large: Those treated were given oral tofacitinib at 5 to 10 mg twice daily. Dosing with tofacitinib proceeded for 6 to 18 months, followed by 6 months off drug.

Collected material from alopecia areata patients comprised lesional scalp punch biopsies and peripheral blood. The CDR3 runs 17 residues. V was clipped by 3 bases and J by 1 base; unmatched bases: 9. Germline CDR1 GTSNPN, CDR2 SVGIG (reference sequence). Following extraction, RNA underwent reverse transcription to cDNA, which served as the sequencing template. This table comes from immunoSEQ multiplex PCR, and its TCRdb copy is limited to in-frame clones, with some not included. This sample has over 110,000 clones, with approximately 49% found just once. The clonotype originates from a human donor with alopecia areata. The chain has TRBV30 and TRBJ2-6; 7 nucleotides match TRBD1. Source: CD4+ T cells sorted from blood, taken at week 0. DNA of the CDR3: TGTGCCTGGAGCACAGGGGTGAAAGGGTCTGGGGCCAACGTCCTGACTTTC. This codes for CAWSTGVKGSGANVLTF. Supplemented by reference TRBV30 and TRBJ2-6, the full variable domain reads SQTIHQWPATLVQPVGSPLSLECTVEGTSNPNLYWYRQAAGRGLQLLFYSVGIGQISSEVPQNLSASRPQDRQFILSSKKLLLSDSGFYLCAWSTGVKGSGANVLTFGAGSRLTVL.